A single sample is the source of the 23 T cell receptor beta chains below, sequenced in a study of lymphopenia after photon versus proton radiotherapy. Assay: immunoSEQ multiplex PCR; the TCRdb copy retains only in-frame clones and omits some. The table records tens of thousands of clones, around 80% of them present only once. The sample in question was peripheral blood, obtained from a patient treated with proton-based radiotherapy. The receptors come from a man aged 55 to 70 with pancreatic cancer.

This clone was detected once. This chain uses TRBV5-1 with TRBJ2-1, with 9 bases matching TRBD2. The CDR3 runs 15 residues. Looked up from germline, CDR1 is SGHRS and CDR2 is YFSETQ. The V segment lost 3 bases and the J segment 4 bases; nucleotides outside the gene matches: 5. CDR3 in DNA: TGCGCCAGCAGCTCCCAAGCGGGAGGATACAATGAGCAGTTCTTC. Translating gives CASSSQAGGYNEQFF.

The V gene is TRBV7-2, the J gene TRBJ2-7; 9 nucleotides match TRBD2. With V trimmed by 1 base and J by 1 base, 2 bases remained unmatched. This CDR3 is built from 15 residues. CDR1 is SGHTA and CDR2 is FQGNSA in the germline V gene. For the CDR3, the DNA is TGTGCCAGCAGCTTAGGGCTAGCGGGATCCTACGAGCAGTACTTC. As protein: CASSLGLAGSYEQYF.

The CDR3 reads CASSKGLPTAEKLFF. In DNA form, the CDR3 reads TGTGCCAGCAGCAAAGGGCTCCCTACAGCAGAAAAACTGTTTTTT. This chain uses TRBV21-1 with TRBJ1-4; the table gives TRBD1 as D, unverified against the DNA. TRBV21-1 is noted as a pseudogene. This CDR3 is built from 15 residues.

The CDR3 protein is CASSDRGDQPQHF. The CDR3 coding sequence is TGTGCCAGCAGCGACAGGGGCGATCAGCCCCAGCATTTT. The chain employs TRBV28 and TRBJ1-5; TRBD1 aligns across 8 bases. J lost 5 bases, V lost 6 bases, and 3 bases had no gene match. CDR1 is MDHEN, CDR2 SYDVKM, per germline. This CDR3 comprises 13 residues.

The V call is TRBV11-3, the J call TRBJ2-7; D is possibly TRBD1 or TRBD2 (5 bases each). V lost 5 bases to trimming and J lost 6 bases, with 20 bases between them. The CDR3 totals 15 residues. Per the germline V gene, CDR1 is SGHNT and CDR2 is YENEEA. The CDR3 bases are TGTGCCAGCAGCCTAACCCCTACCCCTGGGGGCGAGCAGTACTTC. This translates into CASSLTPTPGGEQYF.

This chain joins TRBV15 and TRBJ1-1, with no clear D. The CDR3 length is 14 residues. The germline gives CDR1 LNHNV, CDR2 YYDKDF (reference sequence). V dropped 3 bases and J dropped 1 base, with 9 bases sitting between them. As DNA, the CDR3 is TGTGCCACCAGCAGGGGAGAGAGGAACACTGAAGCTTTCTTT. Its translation is CATSRGERNTEAFF. Full variable domain (outside the CDR3, taken from reference TRBV15 and TRBJ1-1): DAMVIQNPRYQVTQFGKPVTLSCSQTLNHNVMYWYQQKSSQAPKLLFHYYDKDFNNEADTPDNFQSRRPNTSFCFLDIRSPGLGDTAMYLCATSRGERNTEAFFGQGTRLTVV.

The chain combines TRBV5-5 with TRBJ2-7; no clear D gene. The CDR3 sequence is 13 residues long. Germline V gene data show CDR1 as SGHKS and CDR2 as YYEKEE (reference sequence). Trimming stripped 4 bases from V and 0 bases from J, with 8 bases between. CDR3 in DNA: TGTGCCAGCAGCCGGGCCCCCTCCTACGAGCAGTACTTC. It is translated as CASSRAPSYEQYF.

This clone appeared a few times. V usage is TRBV7-6 and J usage is TRBJ2-2; no clear D gene. The ends were cut back, 6 bases at V and 0 bases at J, with 11 bases in the middle. There are 15 residues in the CDR3. Germline assignment: CDR1 SGHVS and CDR2 FNYEAQ. CDR3 sequence: CASRTTPANTGELFF. In nucleotides, the CDR3 is TGTGCCAGCAGAACAACTCCCGCGAACACCGGGGAGCTGTTTTTT.

The V and J genes are TRBV19 and TRBJ2-7, with 14 positions matching TRBD2. Germline V gene lookup returns CDR1 LNHDA and CDR2 SQIVND (reference sequence). This CDR3 is built from 19 residues. With V trimmed by 4 bases and J by 2 bases, 13 bases remained unmatched. The CDR3 loop is CASSKGTSGSSHNAYEQYF. CDR3 nucleotides: TGTGCCAGTAGTAAAGGGACTAGCGGGAGCTCCCACAACGCCTACGAGCAGTACTTC.

The chain joins TRBV14 to TRBJ1-1; no clear D gene. Between the trimmed V and J ends, which lost 0 bases and 6 bases, there was a span of 14 bases. CDR1 and CDR2 (germline): SGHDN, FVKESK. This CDR3 spans 15 amino acids. The CDR3 DNA follows: TGTGCCAGCAGCCAAGATTCTCAGTTTTGGGCTGAAGCTTTCTTT. Its translation: CASSQDSQFWAEAFF.

This chain uses TRBV7-2 with TRBJ2-3; tentative D call: TRBD2 (6 bases). CDR3 length: 14 amino acids. The V and J ends lost 3 bases and 4 bases respectively, with 11 bases between them. Germline CDR1 SGHTA, CDR2 FQGNSA. CDR3 DNA sequence: TGTGCCAGCAGCTTGGCACTAGCCCCAGATACGCAGTATTTT. Translation gives CASSLALAPDTQYF.

This chain uses TRBV27 with TRBJ2-1, with D possibly matching TRBD2 (5 bases). Looked up from germline, CDR1 is MNHEY and CDR2 is SMNVEV (reference sequence). This CDR3 spans 15 amino acids. With 2 bases removed from V and 4 bases from J, the gap between germline ends came to 12 bases. The CDR3 DNA follows: TGTGCCAGCAGTTTAATTCAACCGGGGTACAATGAGCAGTTCTTC. Translated: CASSLIQPGYNEQFF.

This chain uses TRBV27 with TRBJ2-3; TRBD2 might be the D (6 bases). Germline CDR1 is MNHEY and CDR2 is SMNVEV (reference sequence). This CDR3 has 14 residues. With 7 bases removed from V and 3 bases from J, the gap between germline ends came to 14 bases. CDR3 coding DNA: TGTGCCAGCATTGTCCGGGACTCTACAGATACGCAGTATTTT. Amino acid sequence: CASIVRDSTDTQYF.

The V call is TRBV2, the J call TRBJ1-3; D remains unclear. CDR3 length equals 12 residues. Germline V CDR1 and CDR2: SNHLY, FYNNEI. Trimming pared 2 bases from V and 1 base from J, leaving 0 bases between. The CDR3 is CASSESGNTIYF. In nucleotides, the CDR3 is TGTGCCAGCAGTGAATCTGGAAACACCATATATTTT.

The CDR3 is CASSVAGQGWGTDTQYF. The CDR3 DNA sequence: TGTGCCAGCAGCGTAGCCGGACAGGGTTGGGGCACAGATACGCAGTATTTT. The chain combines TRBV9 with TRBJ2-3; the match to TRBD1 covers 8 bases. Trimming took 0 bases from V and 1 from J; bases not matched to a gene: 7. The germline gives CDR1 SGDLS, CDR2 YYNGEE. The CDR3 is 17 amino acids.

This clone was observed a handful of times. The V gene is TRBV4-2, the J gene TRBJ2-2, with 7 bases matching TRBD2. CDR1 LGHNA and CDR2 YNFKEQ come from the germline V gene. The CDR3 extends over 20 amino acids. V lost 0 bases and J lost 3; bases outside the gene matches: 16. The CDR3 loop is CASSQESPLFAGVHTGELFF. The CDR3 nucleotides read TGTGCCAGCAGCCAAGAGAGTCCCCTTTTTGCGGGAGTGCACACCGGGGAGCTGTTTTTT.

The chain joins TRBV6-6 to TRBJ1-2, with a weak D call TRBD1 (5 bases). V lost 4 bases and J 6 bases, leaving 12 bases between the germline ends. This CDR3 has 13 amino acids. Per the germline V gene, CDR1 is MNHNY and CDR2 is SVGAGI (reference sequence). The CDR3 loop is CASSSPRTNGYTF. The CDR3 DNA is TGTGCCAGCAGTTCCCCACGGACAAATGGCTACACCTTC.

The rearrangement joins TRBV7-9 to TRBJ2-4; 8 nucleotides line up with TRBD2. V lost 5 bases to trimming and J lost 4 bases; unmatched junction nucleotides: 10. This CDR3 is 16 amino acids long. From germline, CDR1 is SEHNR and CDR2 FQNEAQ (reference sequence). The CDR3, as DNA: TGTGCCAGCAGCAACATAGCGGGAATTCGAAAAAACATTCAGTACTTC. Encoded protein: CASSNIAGIRKNIQYF.

The CDR3 DNA reads as TGTGCCAGCAGTTCGGCGGGAGCTGGCACCGGGGAGCTGTTTTTT. Protein sequence: CASSSAGAGTGELFF. The J gene is TRBJ2-2, the V gene TRBV6-6; 7 nucleotides align to TRBD2. The germline gives CDR1 MNHNY, CDR2 SVGAGI (reference sequence). The length of the CDR3 is 15 residues. V shed 4 bases, J shed 4 bases, and the junction held 6 bases outside the gene matches.

The rearrangement uses TRBV25-1 and TRBJ2-3, with D unclear. CDR1 MGHDK and CDR2 SYGVNS come from the germline V gene. V dropped 1 base and J dropped 1 base, with 6 bases sitting between them. The CDR3 extends over 14 amino acids. CDR3 sequence reads: CASSESTRTDTQYF. CDR3 nucleotide sequence: TGTGCCAGCAGTGAATCTACCCGCACAGATACGCAGTATTTT.

V usage is TRBV29-1 and J usage is TRBJ2-6; D is undetermined. There are 17 residues in the CDR3. CDR1 and CDR2 from the germline V gene are SQVTM and ANQGSEA. With 6 bases removed from V and 0 bases from J, the gap between germline ends came to 18 bases. DNA for the CDR3: TGCAGCGTGCCCGTCGGTGGCAGCCACTCTGGGGCCAACGTCCTGACTTTC. Translation: CSVPVGGSHSGANVLTF.

The CDR3, as DNA: TGTGCCAGCAGCTTAGCGCCCAGCAATCAGCCCCAGCATTTT. Translation gives CASSLAPSNQPQHF. The chain is built from TRBV11-2 and TRBJ1-5; D gene unclear. The CDR3 consists of 14 residues. Per the germline V gene, CDR1 is SGHAT and CDR2 is FQNNGV. V gave up 1 base and J gave up 1 base, with 5 bases separating them.

This clone rates as medium-sized. This chain links TRBV19 with TRBJ1-2, with unresolved D. This CDR3 region has 14 residues. V gave up 3 bases and J gave up 1 base, with 9 bases separating them. In germline, CDR1 is LNHDA, CDR2 SQIVND (reference sequence). DNA for the CDR3: TGTGCCAGTAGTATCTCCCAGATTAACTATGGCTACACCTTC. Protein: CASSISQINYGYTF.